The 20 T cell receptor beta chains below all came from one sample that was sequenced in a study of CD8 T cells in Susac syndrome. RNA in amounts of roughly 0.5 to 1 ug was reverse transcribed with random hexamers. Each CDR3 protein is one row after TCRdb ran MiXCR on the immunoSEQ multiplex PCR reads. The table records approximately 230,000 distinct CDR3 sequences, 93% of them present only once. Sequenced sample: CD4+ T cells from PBMCs. The receptors were gathered from a human donor with multiple sclerosis.

The CDR3 region has the DNA TGTGCCAGCAGCTTGGACCCGGGACAGGGGGCGAGGGGACCCCTCCACTTT. Its protein product is CASSLDPGQGARGPLHF. The genes are TRBV5-5 and TRBJ1-6, with 12 bases identical to TRBD1. This CDR3 has 17 amino acids. Germline trimming cut 0 bases from V and 12 bases from J; bases unmatched to any gene: 10. CDR1 and CDR2 (germline): SGHKS, YYEKEE (reference sequence).

This chain uses TRBV13 with TRBJ2-7; TRBD1 aligns across 7 bases. The J segment lost 5 bases and the V segment lost 5 bases, leaving 6 bases of the junction unmatched. Germline CDR1 and CDR2: PRHDT and FYEKMQ (reference sequence). This CDR3 is 13 amino acids long. CDR3 sequence: CASSLRQGDEQYF. CDR3 DNA sequence: TGTGCCAGCAGCCTCAGACAGGGCGACGAGCAGTACTTC. The whole variable domain, filled in from reference TRBV13 and TRBJ2-7, reads AAGVIQSPRHLIKEKRETATLKCYPIPRHDTVYWYQQGPGQDPQFLISFYEKMQSDKGSIPDRFSAQQFSDYHSELNMSSLELGDSALYFCASSLRQGDEQYFGPGTRLTVT.

This clonotype was counted a single time. J is TRBJ2-4 and V is TRBV29-1; D is undetermined. CDR3 length: 15 amino acids. The germline gives CDR1 SQVTM, CDR2 ANQGSEA. The V gene lost 4 bases and the J gene lost 1 base, with 14 bases spanning the gap. The CDR3 loop reads CSVGEALGAKNIQYF. The CDR3, as DNA: TGCAGCGTTGGAGAGGCTCTCGGGGCCAAAAACATTCAGTACTTC.

The rearrangement links TRBV9 to TRBJ2-2; D call uncertain. Germline V lookup: CDR1 SGDLS, CDR2 YYNGEE. The CDR3 loop spans 15 amino acids. V was pared by 1 base and J by 0 bases, with 7 bases between. The CDR3 bases are TGTGCCAGCAGCGTAATAGGGACGAACACCGGGGAGCTGTTTTTT. Encoded protein: CASSVIGTNTGELFF. Combining the CDR3 with reference TRBV9 and TRBJ2-2 gives the whole variable domain DSGVTQTPKHLITATGQRVTLRCSPRSGDLSVYWYQQSLDQGLQFLIQYYNGEERAKGNILERFSAQQFPDLHSELNLSSLELGDSALYFCASSVIGTNTGELFFGEGSRLTVL.

The V call is TRBV6-5, the J call TRBJ2-7, with D uncertain. Trimming took off 5 bases at V and 3 bases at J, with 11 bases between the two ends. The germline gives CDR1 MNHEY, CDR2 SVGAGI. This CDR3 is built from 13 residues. The CDR3 DNA reads TGTGCCAGCAGTGGCGGCCCACGCTACGAGCAGTACGTC. Protein product: CASSGGPRYEQYV.

The V call is TRBV7-3, the J call TRBJ2-3; a possible D gene is TRBD2 (5 bases). V dropped 3 bases and J dropped 1 base, with 11 bases sitting between them. Germline-derived CDR1 and CDR2 are SGHTA and FQGTGA. The CDR3 sequence is 15 residues long. The CDR3 DNA reads as TGTGCCAGCAGCTTGGACTCTATCGGCACAGATACGCAGTATTTT. This gives the protein CASSLDSIGTDTQYF.

The chain joins TRBV6-1 to TRBJ2-7; 7 nucleotides align to TRBD1. From germline, CDR1 is MNHNS and CDR2 SASEGT. With 5 bases clipped from V and 0 bases from J, the junction kept 10 bases outside the gene matches. The CDR3 extends over 16 amino acids. The CDR3 sequence: CASSPIRRGFSYEQYV. In DNA, the CDR3 is TGTGCCAGCAGTCCGATTCGCAGGGGGTTCTCCTACGAGCAGTACGTC.

The rearrangement uses TRBV12-3 or TRBV12-4 and TRBJ2-2; 7 nucleotides line up with TRBD1. The length of the CDR3 is 16 residues. The junction had 15 bases not matched to a gene; V was cut back by 7 bases and J by 7 bases. CDR3 coding DNA: TGTGCCAGCACCACGCTGTTGGCAGGGGGTCGCGGGGAGCTGTTTTTT. This encodes CASTTLLAGGRGELFF.

The rearrangement joins TRBV5-1 to TRBJ1-2, with TRBD1 matching over 8 bases. CDR1 is SGHRS and CDR2 is YFSETQ in the germline V gene. CDR3 length: 14 residues. The V and J ends lost 0 bases and 5 bases, in that order; junction bases with no gene match: 3. The CDR3 bases are TGCGCCAGCAGCTTGGACGGACAGGGTTATGGCTACACCTTC. Protein product: CASSLDGQGYGYTF.

The genes are TRBV7-9 and TRBJ2-1, with 7 positions matching TRBD2. Germline assignment: CDR1 SEHNR and CDR2 FQNEAQ (reference sequence). The V gene end was trimmed by 0 bases and the J gene end by 0 bases; junction bases not matched to a gene: 11. This CDR3 spans 19 amino acids. The DNA of the CDR3 is TGTGCCAGCAGCTTAGCGCGGGTCCTAGCGGCGTCCTCCTACAATGAGCAGTTCTTC. Translating it yields CASSLARVLAASSYNEQFF.

The chain recombines TRBV12-3 or TRBV12-4 with TRBJ2-7, with D unresolved. The V and J ends lost 5 bases and 2 bases respectively, with 10 bases between them. The length of the CDR3 is 13 residues. This CDR3 reads CASSNSVAYEQYF. The CDR3 DNA reads as TGTGCCAGCAGTAACTCTGTTGCCTACGAGCAGTACTTC.

In its sample, this clonotype was seen once. The chain uses TRBV3-1 and TRBJ2-3, with D possibly TRBD2 on 5 matching bases. The CDR3 totals 16 residues. Trimming left V 5 bases short and J 3 bases short, with 18 bases between. Germline V CDR1 and CDR2: LGHDT, YNNKEL (reference sequence). CDR3 sequence reads: CASSWETQTGTDTQYF. The DNA of the CDR3 is TGTGCCAGCAGCTGGGAGACTCAGACGGGGACAGATACGCAGTATTTT.

The table lists this clonotype with a count of one. The rearrangement uses TRBV2 and TRBJ2-7; no clear D. Between the trimmed V and J ends, which lost 2 bases and 3 bases, there was a span of 11 bases. CDR3 length: 14 residues. CDR1 and CDR2 (germline): SNHLY, FYNNEI. CDR3 in amino acids: CASSERLGGYEQYV. The CDR3, as DNA: TGTGCCAGCAGTGAACGCCTCGGTGGCTACGAGCAGTACGTC.

This clonotype was found once. The rearrangement joins TRBV5-4 to TRBJ2-3; tentative D call: TRBD2 (5 bases). Trimming shortened V by 4 bases and J by 3 bases, and 12 bases separated the two germline ends. This CDR3 region has 14 residues. Germline CDR1 SGHNT, CDR2 YYREEE (reference sequence). The CDR3: CASSMEVVTDTQYF. CDR3 nucleotide sequence: TGTGCCAGCAGCATGGAGGTCGTGACAGATACGCAGTATTTT.

The CDR3, as DNA: TGCGCCAGCAGCTCCGGGACAGGGGGCTACGAGCAGTACTTC. This gives the protein CASSSGTGGYEQYF. The chain is built from TRBV5-1 and TRBJ2-7; 11 nucleotides match TRBD1. CDR1 SGHRS and CDR2 YFSETQ come from the germline V gene. J lost 3 bases, V lost 3 bases, and 2 bases had no gene match. The length of the CDR3 is 14 residues.

The V and J genes are TRBV24-1 and TRBJ2-5, with D possibly matching TRBD2 (5 bases). The germline CDR1 and CDR2 sequences are KGHDR and SFDVKD. V shed 0 bases and J shed 1 base, with 8 bases lying between them. This CDR3 is built from 15 residues. CDR3 sequence reads: CATSDLPGVQETQYF. CDR3 coding DNA: TGTGCCACCAGTGATTTGCCCGGGGTCCAAGAGACCCAGTACTTC.

This clonotype was seen just once. This rearrangement joins TRBV11-2 to TRBJ2-1, with TRBD2 matching 8 bases. This CDR3 comprises 14 residues. V shed 1 base, J shed 5 bases, and the junction held 1 base outside the gene matches. From germline, CDR1 is SGHAT and CDR2 FQNNGV. The CDR3: CASSLVLADNEQFF. DNA for the CDR3: TGTGCCAGCAGCTTAGTACTAGCGGACAATGAGCAGTTCTTC.

V is TRBV24-1 and J is TRBJ1-6; TRBD1 matches at 9 bases. The ends lost 10 bases at V and 6 bases at J; junction bases unmatched: 3. Germline V gives CDR1 KGHDR, CDR2 SFDVKD. This CDR3 contains 13 residues. The CDR3 DNA follows: TGTGCCACTTCGGACAGGGGTAATTCACCCCTCCACTTT. It is translated as CATSDRGNSPLHF.

In this sample, this clonotype turned up once. The chain uses TRBV3-1 and TRBJ2-3; the match to TRBD2 covers 7 bases. CDR1 is LGHDT and CDR2 is YNNKEL in the germline V gene (reference sequence). With V trimmed by 1 base and J by 2 bases, 6 bases remained unmatched. CDR3 length equals 16 residues. The CDR3 protein is CASSQGGGGLTDTQYF. In nucleotides, the CDR3 is TGTGCCAGCAGCCAAGGAGGCGGGGGACTCACAGATACGCAGTATTTT.

The V call is TRBV4-1, the J call TRBJ1-5; D is possibly TRBD1 (5 bases). The CDR3 extends over 17 amino acids. Trimming cost V 1 base and J 1 base, with 14 bases left between them. Germline CDR1 and CDR2: MGHRA and YSYEKL. The CDR3 sequence is CASSQGEGIGSNQPQHF. CDR3 nucleotide sequence: TGCGCCAGCAGCCAAGGGGAGGGGATCGGAAGCAATCAGCCCCAGCATTTT.